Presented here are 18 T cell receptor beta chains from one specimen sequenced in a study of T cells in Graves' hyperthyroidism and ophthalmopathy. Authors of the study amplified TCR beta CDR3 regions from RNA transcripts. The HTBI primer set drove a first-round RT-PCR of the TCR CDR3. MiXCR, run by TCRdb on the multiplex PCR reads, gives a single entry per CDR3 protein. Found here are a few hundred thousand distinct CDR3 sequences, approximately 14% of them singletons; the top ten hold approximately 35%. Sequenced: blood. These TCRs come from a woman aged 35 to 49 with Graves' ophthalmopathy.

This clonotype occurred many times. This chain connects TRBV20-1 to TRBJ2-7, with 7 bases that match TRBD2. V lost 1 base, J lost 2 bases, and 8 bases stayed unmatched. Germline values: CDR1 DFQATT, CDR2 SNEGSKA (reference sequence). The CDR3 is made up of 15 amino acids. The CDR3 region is CSARVAGQPTYEQYF. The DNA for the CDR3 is TGCAGTGCTAGAGTAGCGGGCCAACCAACCTACGAGCAGTACTTC.

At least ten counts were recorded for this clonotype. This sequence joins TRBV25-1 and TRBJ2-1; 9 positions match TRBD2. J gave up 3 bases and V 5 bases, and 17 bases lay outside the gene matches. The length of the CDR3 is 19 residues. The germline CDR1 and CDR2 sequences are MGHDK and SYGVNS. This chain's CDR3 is CASSSLGASGAIFYNEQFF. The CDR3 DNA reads TGTGCCAGCAGTTCCCTGGGGGCTAGCGGGGCCATTTTCTACAATGAGCAGTTCTTC.

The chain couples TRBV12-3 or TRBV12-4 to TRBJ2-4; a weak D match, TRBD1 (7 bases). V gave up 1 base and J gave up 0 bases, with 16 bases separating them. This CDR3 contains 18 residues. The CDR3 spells CASSLDRGGRLAKNIQYF. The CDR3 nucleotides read TGTGCCAGCAGTTTAGACAGGGGAGGAAGATTAGCCAAAAACATTCAGTACTTC.

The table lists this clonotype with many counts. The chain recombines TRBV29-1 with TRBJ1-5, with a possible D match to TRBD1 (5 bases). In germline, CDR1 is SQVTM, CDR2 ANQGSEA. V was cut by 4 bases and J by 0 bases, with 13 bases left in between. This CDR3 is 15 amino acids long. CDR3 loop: CSVASGGYSNQPQHF. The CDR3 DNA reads TGCAGCGTTGCCTCCGGGGGATATAGCAATCAGCCCCAGCATTTT.

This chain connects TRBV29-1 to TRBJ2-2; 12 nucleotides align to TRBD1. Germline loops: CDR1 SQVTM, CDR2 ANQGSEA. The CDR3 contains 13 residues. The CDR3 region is CRRGQGAVGELFF. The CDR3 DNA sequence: TGCAGGCGGGGACAGGGGGCTGTCGGGGAGCTGTTTTTT.

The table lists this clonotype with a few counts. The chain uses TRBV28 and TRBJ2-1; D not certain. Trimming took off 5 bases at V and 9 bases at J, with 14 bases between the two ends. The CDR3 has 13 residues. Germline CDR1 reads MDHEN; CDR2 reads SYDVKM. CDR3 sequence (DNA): TGTGCCAGCAGTCCCCACATGCGTGGTGAGCAGTTCTTC. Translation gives CASSPHMRGEQFF.

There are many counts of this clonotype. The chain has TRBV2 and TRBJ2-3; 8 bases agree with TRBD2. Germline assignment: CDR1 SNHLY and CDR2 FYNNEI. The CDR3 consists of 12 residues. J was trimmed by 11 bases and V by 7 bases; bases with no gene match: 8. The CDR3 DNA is TGTGCCAGCATGGGGGTAGCGGGAAGGCAGTATTTT. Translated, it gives CASMGVAGRQYF.

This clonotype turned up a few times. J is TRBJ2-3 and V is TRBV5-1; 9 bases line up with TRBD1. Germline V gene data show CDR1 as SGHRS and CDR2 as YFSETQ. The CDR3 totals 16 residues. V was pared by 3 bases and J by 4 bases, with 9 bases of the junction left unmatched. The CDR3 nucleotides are TGCGCCAGCAGCTATATGACAGGGGGGATGTCAGATACGCAGTATTTT. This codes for CASSYMTGGMSDTQYF.

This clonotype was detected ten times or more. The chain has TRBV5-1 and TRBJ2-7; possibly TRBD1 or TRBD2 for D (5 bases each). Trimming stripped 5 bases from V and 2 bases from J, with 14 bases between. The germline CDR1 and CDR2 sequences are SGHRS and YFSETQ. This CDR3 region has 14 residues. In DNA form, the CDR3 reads TGCGCCAGCAGTTCCGGGACCTTAACCTACGAGCAGTACTTC. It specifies CASSSGTLTYEQYF.

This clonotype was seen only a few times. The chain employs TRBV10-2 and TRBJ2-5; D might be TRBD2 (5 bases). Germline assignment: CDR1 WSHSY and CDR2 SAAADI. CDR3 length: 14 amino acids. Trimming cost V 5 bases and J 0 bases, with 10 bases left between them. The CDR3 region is CASSRERDQETQYF. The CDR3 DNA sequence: TGCGCCAGCAGTAGGGAGCGTGACCAAGAGACCCAGTACTTC.

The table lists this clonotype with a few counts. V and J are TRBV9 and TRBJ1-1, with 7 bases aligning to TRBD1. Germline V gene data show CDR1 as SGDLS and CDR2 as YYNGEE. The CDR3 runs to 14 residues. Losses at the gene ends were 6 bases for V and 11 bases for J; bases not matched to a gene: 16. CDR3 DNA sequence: TGTGCCAGCACCCAGGGGGTGGGCCTAACGGGGGCTTTCTTT. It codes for CASTQGVGLTGAFF.

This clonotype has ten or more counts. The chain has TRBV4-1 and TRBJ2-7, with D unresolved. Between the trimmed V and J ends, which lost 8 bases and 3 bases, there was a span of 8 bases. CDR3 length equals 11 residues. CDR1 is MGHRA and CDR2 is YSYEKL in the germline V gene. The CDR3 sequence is CASGNIYEQYF. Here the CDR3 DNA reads TGCGCCAGCGGGAATATCTACGAGCAGTACTTC.

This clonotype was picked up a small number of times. The CDR3 sequence is CASSQDGTTTFEQFF. The CDR3 DNA is TGTGCCAGCAGCCAAGATGGGACTACTACTTTCGAGCAGTTCTTC. The V and J genes are TRBV3-1 and TRBJ2-7; the match to TRBD2 covers 7 bases. The J call may be mistaken, given a closer DNA end match to TRBJ2-1. In germline, CDR1 is LGHDT, CDR2 YNNKEL (reference sequence). CDR3 length: 15 amino acids.

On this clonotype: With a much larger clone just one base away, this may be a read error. CDR3 in DNA: TGTGCCAGCAGGTACGGCAGGAACTATGGCTACACCTTC. Its protein is CASRYGRNYGYTF. The chain links TRBV5-4 to TRBJ1-2; D is unclear. Trimming removed 5 bases from V and 2 bases from J, with 10 bases in between. The CDR3 has 13 residues. Germline V gene sequence: CDR1 SGHNT, CDR2 YYREEE (reference sequence).

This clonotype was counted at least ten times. As DNA, the CDR3 is TGTGCCAGCCATAGGGGCACTGAAGCTTTCTTT. This encodes CASHRGTEAFF. J is TRBJ1-1 and V is TRBV6-1; a weak D match, TRBD1 (5 bases). Trimming pared 8 bases from V and 4 bases from J, leaving 8 bases between. The CDR3 length is 11 residues. Germline CDR1 and CDR2: MNHNS and SASEGT.

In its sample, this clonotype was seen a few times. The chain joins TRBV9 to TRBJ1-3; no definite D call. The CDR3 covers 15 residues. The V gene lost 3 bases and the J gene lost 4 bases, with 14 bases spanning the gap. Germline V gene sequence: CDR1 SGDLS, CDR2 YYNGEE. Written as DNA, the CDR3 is TGTGCCAGCAGCGCAGAGGTCGACGGGGGAAACACCATATATTTT. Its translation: CASSAEVDGGNTIYF.

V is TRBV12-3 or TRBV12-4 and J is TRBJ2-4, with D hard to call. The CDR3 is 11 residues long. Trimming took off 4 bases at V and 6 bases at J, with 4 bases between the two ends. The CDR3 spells CASSYGNIQYF. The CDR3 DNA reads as TGTGCCAGCAGTTACGGAAACATTCAGTACTTC.

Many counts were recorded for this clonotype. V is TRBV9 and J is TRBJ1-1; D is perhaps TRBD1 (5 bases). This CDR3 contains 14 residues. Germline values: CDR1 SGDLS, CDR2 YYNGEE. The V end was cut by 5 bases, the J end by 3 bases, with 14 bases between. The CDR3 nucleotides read TGTGCCAGCAGTTTCGGGATAGGGGACACTGAAGCTTTCTTT. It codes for CASSFGIGDTEAFF.